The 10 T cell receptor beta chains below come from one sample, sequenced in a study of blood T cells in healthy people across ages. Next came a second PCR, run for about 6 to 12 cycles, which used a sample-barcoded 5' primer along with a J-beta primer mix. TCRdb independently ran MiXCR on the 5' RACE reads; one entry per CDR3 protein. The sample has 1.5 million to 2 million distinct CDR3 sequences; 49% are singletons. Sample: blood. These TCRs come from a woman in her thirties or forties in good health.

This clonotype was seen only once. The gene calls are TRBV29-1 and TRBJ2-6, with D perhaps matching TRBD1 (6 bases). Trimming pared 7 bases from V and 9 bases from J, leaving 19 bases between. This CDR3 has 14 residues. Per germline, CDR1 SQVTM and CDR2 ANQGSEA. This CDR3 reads CSAEAGTPFNVLTF. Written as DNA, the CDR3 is TGCAGCGCTGAGGCCGGGACACCTTTCAACGTCCTGACTTTC.

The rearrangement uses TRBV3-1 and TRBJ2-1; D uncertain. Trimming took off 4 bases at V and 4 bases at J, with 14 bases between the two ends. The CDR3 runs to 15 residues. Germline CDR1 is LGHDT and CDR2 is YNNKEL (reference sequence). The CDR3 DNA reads TGTGCCAGCAGCCCGACGGTGGGCGCATACAATGAGCAGTTCTTC. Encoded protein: CASSPTVGAYNEQFF.

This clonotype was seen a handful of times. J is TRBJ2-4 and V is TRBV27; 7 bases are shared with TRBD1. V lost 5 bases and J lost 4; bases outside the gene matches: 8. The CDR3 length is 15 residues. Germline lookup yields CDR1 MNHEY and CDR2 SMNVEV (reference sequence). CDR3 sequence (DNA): TGTGCCAGCAGTCCAACAGGGGACGGTAAAAACATTCAGTACTTC. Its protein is CASSPTGDGKNIQYF.

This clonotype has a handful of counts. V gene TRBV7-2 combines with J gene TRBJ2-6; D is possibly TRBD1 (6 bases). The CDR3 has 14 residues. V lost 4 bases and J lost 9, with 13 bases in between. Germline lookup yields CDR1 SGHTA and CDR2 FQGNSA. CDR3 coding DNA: TGTGCCAGCAGCTCGAGAGGGGGAATCAACGTCCTGACTTTC. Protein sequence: CASSSRGGINVLTF.

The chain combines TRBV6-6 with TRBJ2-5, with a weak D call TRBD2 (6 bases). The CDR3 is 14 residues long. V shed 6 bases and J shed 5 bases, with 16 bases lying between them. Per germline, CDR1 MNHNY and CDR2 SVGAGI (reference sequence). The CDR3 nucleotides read TGTGCCAGCAGCCCCCCGGGAGCCGATGAGACCCAGTACTTC. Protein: CASSPPGADETQYF.

The DNA of the CDR3 is TGTGCCAGCAGTACTTCAGGGGCGGGCTACACCTTC. It is translated as CASSTSGAGYTF. The J gene is TRBJ1-2, the V gene TRBV6-1, with D possibly matching TRBD1 (6 bases). There are 12 residues in the CDR3. V was clipped by 5 bases and J by 8 bases, with 12 bases between them. In germline, CDR1 is MNHNS, CDR2 SASEGT.

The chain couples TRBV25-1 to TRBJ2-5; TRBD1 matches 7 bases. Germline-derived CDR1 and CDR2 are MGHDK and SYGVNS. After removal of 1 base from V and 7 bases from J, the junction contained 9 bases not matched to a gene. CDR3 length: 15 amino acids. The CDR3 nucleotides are TGTGCCAGCAGTGAATTGCACAGGGGAGATGGGACCCAGTACTTC. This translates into CASSELHRGDGTQYF.

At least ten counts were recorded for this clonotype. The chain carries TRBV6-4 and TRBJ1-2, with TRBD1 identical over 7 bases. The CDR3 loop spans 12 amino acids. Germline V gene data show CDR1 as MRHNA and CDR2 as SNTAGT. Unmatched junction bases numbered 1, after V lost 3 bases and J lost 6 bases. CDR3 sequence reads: CASSDQGDGYTF. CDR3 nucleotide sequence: TGTGCCAGCAGTGATCAGGGGGATGGCTACACCTTC.

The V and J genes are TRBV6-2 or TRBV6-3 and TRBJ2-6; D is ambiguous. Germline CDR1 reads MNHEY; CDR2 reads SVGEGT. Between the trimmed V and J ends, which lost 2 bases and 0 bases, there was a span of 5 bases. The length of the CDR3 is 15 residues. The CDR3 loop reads CASSYESSGANVLTF. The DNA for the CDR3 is TGTGCCAGCAGTTACGAGAGCTCTGGGGCCAACGTCCTGACTTTC.

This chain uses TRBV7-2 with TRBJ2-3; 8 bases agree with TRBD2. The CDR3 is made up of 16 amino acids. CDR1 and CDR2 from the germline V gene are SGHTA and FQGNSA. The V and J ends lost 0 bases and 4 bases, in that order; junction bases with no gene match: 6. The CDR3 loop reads CASSLASGVGSDTQYF. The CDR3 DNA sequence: TGTGCCAGCAGCTTAGCTAGCGGGGTCGGATCAGATACGCAGTATTTT. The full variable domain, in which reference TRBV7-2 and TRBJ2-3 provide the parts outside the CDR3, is GAGVSQSPSNKVTEKGKDVELRCDPISGHTALYWYRQSLGQGLEFLIYFQGNSAPDKSGLPSDRFSAERTGGSVSTLTIQRTQQEDSAVYLCASSLASGVGSDTQYFGPGTRLTVL.